These 14 T cell receptor beta chains share one sample of origin, sequenced in a study of blood T cell repertoires in COVID-19. TCRdb's table, derived via immunoSEQ multiplex PCR, lists solely in-frame clones and lacks some. Of 90,000 to 150,000 clones in the sample, about four fifths were seen once. Sequencing was performed on peripheral blood. These receptors were obtained from a woman of 80 years or more with acute or convalescent COVID-19.

The chain links TRBV19 to TRBJ1-3; the D gene is possibly TRBD1 (5 bases). The V end lost 7 bases, the J end lost 0 bases, and 13 bases lay between the germline ends. Looked up from germline, CDR1 is LNHDA and CDR2 is SQIVND (reference sequence). CDR3 length equals 15 residues. The CDR3 DNA is TGTGCCAGTACCACACTCCAGGGCTCTGGAAACACCATATATTTT. It specifies CASTTLQGSGNTIYF.

This chain uses TRBV7-2 with TRBJ2-5; 10 positions match TRBD2. The CDR3 has 18 residues. With V trimmed by 1 base and J by 0 bases, 8 bases remained unmatched. Germline V lookup: CDR1 SGHTA, CDR2 FQGNSA. The CDR3 nucleotides are TGTGCCAGCAGCTTAGTCGGTAGCGGGGGGTCGTACCAAGAGACCCAGTACTTC. The encoded protein is CASSLVGSGGSYQETQYF.

V and J are TRBV6-1 and TRBJ1-1, with D maybe TRBD1 (6 bases). Germline CDR1 MNHNS, CDR2 SASEGT. V was trimmed by 2 bases and J by 5 bases, leaving 12 bases between them. The CDR3 extends over 14 amino acids. CDR3 region: CASSENQGLTEAFF. In nucleotides, the CDR3 is TGTGCCAGCAGTGAAAATCAGGGGTTGACTGAAGCTTTCTTT.

The chain carries TRBV2 and TRBJ2-7; tentative D call: TRBD2 (5 bases). The V end was cut by 4 bases, the J end by 6 bases, with 7 bases between. The CDR3 is 11 residues long. Germline CDR1 reads SNHLY; CDR2 reads FYNNEI. CDR3 DNA: TGTGCCAGCAGTGTCGGGGTCGAGCAGTACTTC. Translating it yields CASSVGVEQYF.

The chain combines TRBV30 with TRBJ2-5, with D possibly being TRBD2 (6 bases). The CDR3 runs to 15 residues. Deletions cut 0 bases from V and 7 bases from J, with 18 bases between. Germline-derived CDR1 and CDR2 are GTSNPN and SVGIG (reference sequence). CDR3 sequence: CAWSVYGAARGTQYF. The DNA for the CDR3 is TGTGCCTGGAGTGTATACGGGGCCGCGCGGGGGACCCAGTACTTC.

The J gene is TRBJ1-3, the V gene TRBV5-1, with D possibly TRBD1 on 5 matching bases. V dropped 0 bases and J dropped 3 bases, with 10 bases sitting between them. Germline CDR1 and CDR2: SGHRS and YFSETQ. This CDR3 comprises 15 residues. The CDR3 sequence: CASSLGGGIGNTIYF. CDR3 nucleotide sequence: TGCGCCAGCAGCTTGGGCGGGGGAATTGGAAACACCATATATTTT. Based on the CDR3 plus reference TRBV5-1 and TRBJ1-3, the full variable domain is KAGVTQTPRYLIKTRGQQVTLSCSPISGHRSVSWYQQTPGQGLQFLFEYFSETQRNKGNFPGRFSGRQFSNSRSEMNVSTLELGDSALYLCASSLGGGIGNTIYFGEGSWLTVV.

The V call is TRBV2, the J call TRBJ2-3; 9 nucleotides align to TRBD2. This CDR3 is 17 amino acids long. Trimming at V came to 6 bases and at J to 1 base, leaving 11 bases not matched to a gene. The germline V gene encodes CDR1 SNHLY and CDR2 FYNNEI. The CDR3 here is CASSDSRGGEGTDTQYF. CDR3 nucleotide sequence: TGTGCCAGCAGCGACTCGCGGGGGGGTGAGGGCACAGATACGCAGTATTTT.

The chain recombines TRBV28 with TRBJ1-2, with D unresolved. Looked up from germline, CDR1 is MDHEN and CDR2 is SYDVKM. This CDR3 has 14 amino acids. Trimming stripped 8 bases from V and 0 bases from J, with 13 bases between. The CDR3 nucleotides read TGTGCCAGCGAAGAGGGCCTAGCTAACTATGGCTACACCTTC. This sequence encodes CASEEGLANYGYTF.

The rearrangement links TRBV5-8 to TRBJ2-5; 8 bases align to TRBD1. V trimming: 4 bases; J trimming: 0 bases; junction bases outside the gene matches: 8. Germline assignment: CDR1 SGHTS and CDR2 YDEGEE. The CDR3 has 16 amino acids. DNA of the CDR3: TGTGCCAGCAGCCAACAGGGGGTGAAGTACCAAGAGACCCAGTACTTC. This codes for CASSQQGVKYQETQYF.

This clone was seen more than once but under ten times. V and J are TRBV2 and TRBJ1-6; no firm D call. The germline V and J ends were trimmed by 6 bases and 0 bases, with 6 bases remaining between them. Germline assignment: CDR1 SNHLY and CDR2 FYNNEI. The CDR3 contains 14 residues. The CDR3 protein is CASSGSSYNSPLHF. The CDR3 DNA sequence: TGTGCCAGCAGCGGTAGCTCCTATAATTCACCCCTCCACTTT.

The genes are TRBV2 and TRBJ1-6; TRBD1 aligns across 7 bases. The CDR3 has 17 residues. The junction had 8 bases not matched to a gene; V was cut back by 6 bases and J by 0 bases. Germline V gene data show CDR1 as SNHLY and CDR2 as FYNNEI. CDR3 bases: TGTGCCAGCAGGGGTCCAGGGGGGTTCTCCTATAATTCACCCCTCCACTTT. It codes for CASRGPGGFSYNSPLHF.

The rearrangement joins TRBV29-1 to TRBJ2-7, with TRBD1 matching 8 bases. V was pared by 4 bases and J by 5 bases, with 4 bases of the junction left unmatched. This CDR3 has 12 residues. CDR1 SQVTM and CDR2 ANQGSEA come from the germline V gene. CDR3 sequence: CSVVQGVDEQYF. The CDR3 coding sequence is TGCAGCGTTGTACAGGGGGTGGACGAGCAGTACTTC.

This clone was detected ten times or more. The gene calls are TRBV18 and TRBJ2-7; TRBD1 might be the D (6 bases). The CDR3 covers 14 residues. V lost 4 bases to trimming and J lost 0 bases, with 10 bases between them. Germline V gene sequence: CDR1 KGHSH, CDR2 LQKENI. The CDR3 spells CASSRTGNSYEQYF. DNA for the CDR3: TGTGCCAGCTCACGAACAGGGAACTCCTACGAGCAGTACTTC.

The table lists this clone with a few counts. The chain uses TRBV6-5 and TRBJ1-5; no clear D gene. This CDR3 spans 15 amino acids. In germline, CDR1 is MNHEY, CDR2 SVGAGI. Trimming shortened V by 6 bases and J by 0 bases, and 12 bases separated the two germline ends. CDR3: CASRMMSYSNQPQHF. The CDR3 nucleotides are TGTGCCAGCAGGATGATGAGCTATAGCAATCAGCCCCAGCATTTT.